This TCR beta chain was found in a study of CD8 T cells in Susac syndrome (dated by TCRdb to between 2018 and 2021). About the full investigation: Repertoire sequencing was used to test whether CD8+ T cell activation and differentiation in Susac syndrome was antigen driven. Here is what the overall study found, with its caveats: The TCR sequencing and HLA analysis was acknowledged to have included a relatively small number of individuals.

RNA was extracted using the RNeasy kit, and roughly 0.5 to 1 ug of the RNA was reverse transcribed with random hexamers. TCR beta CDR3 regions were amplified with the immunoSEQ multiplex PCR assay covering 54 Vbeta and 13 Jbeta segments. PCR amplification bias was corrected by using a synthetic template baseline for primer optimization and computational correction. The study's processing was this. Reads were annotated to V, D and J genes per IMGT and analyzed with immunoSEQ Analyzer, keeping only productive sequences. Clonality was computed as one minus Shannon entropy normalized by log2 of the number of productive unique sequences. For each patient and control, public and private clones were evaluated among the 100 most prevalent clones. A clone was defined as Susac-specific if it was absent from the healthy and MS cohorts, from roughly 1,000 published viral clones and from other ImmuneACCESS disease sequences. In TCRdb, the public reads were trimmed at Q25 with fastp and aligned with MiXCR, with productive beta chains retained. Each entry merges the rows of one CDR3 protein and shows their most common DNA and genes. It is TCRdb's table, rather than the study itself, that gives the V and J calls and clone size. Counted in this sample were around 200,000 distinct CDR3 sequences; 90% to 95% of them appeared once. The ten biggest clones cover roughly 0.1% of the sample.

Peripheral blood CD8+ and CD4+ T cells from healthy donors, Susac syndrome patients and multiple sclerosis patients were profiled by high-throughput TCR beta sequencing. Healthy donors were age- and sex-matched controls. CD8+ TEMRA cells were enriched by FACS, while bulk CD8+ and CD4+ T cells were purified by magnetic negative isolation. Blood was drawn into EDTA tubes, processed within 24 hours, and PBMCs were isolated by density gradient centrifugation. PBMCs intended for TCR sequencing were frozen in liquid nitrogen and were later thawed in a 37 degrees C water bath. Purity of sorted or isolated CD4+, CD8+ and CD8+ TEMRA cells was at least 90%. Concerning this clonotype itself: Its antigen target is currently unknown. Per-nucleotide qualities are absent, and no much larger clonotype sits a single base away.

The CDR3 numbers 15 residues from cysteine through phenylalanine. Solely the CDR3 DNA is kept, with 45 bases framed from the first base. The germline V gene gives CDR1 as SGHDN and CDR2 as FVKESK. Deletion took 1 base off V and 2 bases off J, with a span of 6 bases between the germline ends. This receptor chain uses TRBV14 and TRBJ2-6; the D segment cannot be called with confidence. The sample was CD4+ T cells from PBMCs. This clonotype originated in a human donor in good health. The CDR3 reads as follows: CASSQGAAGANVLTF. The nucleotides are TGTGCCAGCAGCCAAGGTGCAGCTGGGGCCAACGTCCTGACTTTC.